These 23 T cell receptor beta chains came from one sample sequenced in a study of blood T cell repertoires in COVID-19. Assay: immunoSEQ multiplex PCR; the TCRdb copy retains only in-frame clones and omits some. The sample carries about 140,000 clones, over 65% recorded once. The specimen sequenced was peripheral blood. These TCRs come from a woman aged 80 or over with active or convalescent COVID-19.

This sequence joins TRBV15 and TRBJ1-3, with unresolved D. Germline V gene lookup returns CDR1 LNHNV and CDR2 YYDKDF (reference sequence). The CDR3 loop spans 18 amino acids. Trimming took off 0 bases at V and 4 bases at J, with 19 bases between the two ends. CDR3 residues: CATSRDRPTLTGGNTIYF. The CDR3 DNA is TGTGCCACCAGCAGAGATCGACCGACTCTCACGGGAGGAAACACCATATATTTT. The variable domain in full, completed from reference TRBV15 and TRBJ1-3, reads DAMVIQNPRYQVTQFGKPVTLSCSQTLNHNVMYWYQQKSSQAPKLLFHYYDKDFNNEADTPDNFQSRRPNTSFCFLDIRSPGLGDTAMYLCATSRDRPTLTGGNTIYFGEGSWLTVV.

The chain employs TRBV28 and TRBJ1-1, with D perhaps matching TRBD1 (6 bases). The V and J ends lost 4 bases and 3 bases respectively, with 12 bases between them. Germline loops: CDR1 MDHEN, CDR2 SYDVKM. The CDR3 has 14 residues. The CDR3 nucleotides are TGTGCCAGCAGTTCCCAGGGGATCGACACTGAAGCTTTCTTT. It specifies CASSSQGIDTEAFF.

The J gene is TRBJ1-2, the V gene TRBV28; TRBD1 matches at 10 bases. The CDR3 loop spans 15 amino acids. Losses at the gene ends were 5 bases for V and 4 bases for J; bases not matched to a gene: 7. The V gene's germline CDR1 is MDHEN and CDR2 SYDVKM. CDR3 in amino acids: CASSQTGGVPYGYTF. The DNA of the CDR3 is TGTGCCAGCAGTCAGACAGGGGGCGTCCCCTATGGCTACACCTTC.

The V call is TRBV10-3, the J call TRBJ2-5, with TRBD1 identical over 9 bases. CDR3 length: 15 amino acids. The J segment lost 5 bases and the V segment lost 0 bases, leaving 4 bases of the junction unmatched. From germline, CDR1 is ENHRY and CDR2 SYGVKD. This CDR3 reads CAISESIDRGETQYF. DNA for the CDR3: TGTGCCATCAGTGAGTCGATTGACAGGGGGGAGACCCAGTACTTC.

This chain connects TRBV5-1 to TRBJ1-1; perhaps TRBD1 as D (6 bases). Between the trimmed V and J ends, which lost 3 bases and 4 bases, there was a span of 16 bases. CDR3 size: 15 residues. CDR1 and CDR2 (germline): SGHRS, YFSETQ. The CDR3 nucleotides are TGCGCCAGCAGCTCACAGGGAGTTGGTCGCACTGAAGCTTTCTTT. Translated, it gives CASSSQGVGRTEAFF.

The chain's CDR3 is CASSEFGRGDGYTF. CDR3 coding DNA: TGTGCCAGCAGTGAATTCGGCAGGGGAGATGGCTACACCTTC. The rearrangement uses TRBV25-1 and TRBJ1-2; maybe TRBD1 (6 bases). The V gene lost 1 base and the J gene lost 6 bases, with 12 bases spanning the gap. Germline values: CDR1 MGHDK, CDR2 SYGVNS. CDR3 length: 14 residues.

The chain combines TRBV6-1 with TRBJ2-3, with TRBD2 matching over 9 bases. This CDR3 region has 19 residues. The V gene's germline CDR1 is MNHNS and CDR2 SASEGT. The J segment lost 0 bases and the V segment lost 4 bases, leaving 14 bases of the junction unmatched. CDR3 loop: CASSGRASGASRSTDTQYF. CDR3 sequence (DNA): TGTGCCAGCAGTGGTCGTGCTAGCGGGGCTTCCCGTAGCACAGATACGCAGTATTTT.

This chain's CDR3 is CASTPGGQFYGYTF. The CDR3 DNA sequence: TGTGCCAGCACTCCTGGCGGGCAATTCTATGGCTACACCTTC. The genes are TRBV28 and TRBJ1-2; D remains ambiguous. Germline CDR1 MDHEN, CDR2 SYDVKM. The ends were cut back, 7 bases at V and 4 bases at J, with 16 bases in the middle. This CDR3 contains 14 residues.

The CDR3 DNA sequence: TGTGCCAGCGCCCGCGAAGGGGCGATAGCTTTCTTT. Translation gives CASAREGAIAFF. This chain links TRBV25-1 with TRBJ1-1; D perhaps matches TRBD1 (5 bases). The ends were cut back, 8 bases at V and 10 bases at J, with 17 bases in the middle. There are 12 residues in the CDR3. Germline V gene data show CDR1 as MGHDK and CDR2 as SYGVNS.

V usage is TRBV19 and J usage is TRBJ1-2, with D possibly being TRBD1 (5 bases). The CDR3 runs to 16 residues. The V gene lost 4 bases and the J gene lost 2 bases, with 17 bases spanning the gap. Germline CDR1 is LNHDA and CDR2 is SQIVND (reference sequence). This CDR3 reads CASSTRPTGLNYGYTF. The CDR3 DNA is TGTGCCAGTAGTACCCGTCCGACGGGACTAAACTATGGCTACACCTTC.

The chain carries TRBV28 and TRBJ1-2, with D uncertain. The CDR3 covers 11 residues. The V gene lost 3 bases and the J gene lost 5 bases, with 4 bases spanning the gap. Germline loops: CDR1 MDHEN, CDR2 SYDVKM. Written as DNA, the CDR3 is TGTGCCAGCAGTTTGAGATATGGCTACACCTTC. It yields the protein CASSLRYGYTF.

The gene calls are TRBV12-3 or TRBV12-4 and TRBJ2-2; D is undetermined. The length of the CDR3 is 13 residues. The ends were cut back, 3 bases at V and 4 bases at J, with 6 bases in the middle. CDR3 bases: TGTGCCAGCAGTTTGAGTCGCACCGGGGAGCTGTTTTTT. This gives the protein CASSLSRTGELFF.

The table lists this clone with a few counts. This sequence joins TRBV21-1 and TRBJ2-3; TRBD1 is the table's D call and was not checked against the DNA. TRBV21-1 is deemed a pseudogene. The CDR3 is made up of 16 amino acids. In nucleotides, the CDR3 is TGTGCCAGCAGCAAACCCACAGGGTTAAGCACAGATACGCAGTATTTT. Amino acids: CASSKPTGLSTDTQYF.

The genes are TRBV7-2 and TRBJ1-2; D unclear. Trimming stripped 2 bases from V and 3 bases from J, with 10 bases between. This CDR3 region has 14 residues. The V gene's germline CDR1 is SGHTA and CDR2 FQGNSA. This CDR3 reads CASSLIDTDYGYTF. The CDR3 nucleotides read TGTGCCAGCAGCTTAATTGACACCGACTATGGCTACACCTTC.

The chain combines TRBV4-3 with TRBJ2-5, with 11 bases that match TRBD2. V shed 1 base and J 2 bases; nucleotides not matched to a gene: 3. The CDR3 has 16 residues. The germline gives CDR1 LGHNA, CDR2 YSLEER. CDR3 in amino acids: CASSQGWTSGQETQYF. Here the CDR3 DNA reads TGCGCCAGCAGCCAAGGGTGGACTAGCGGGCAAGAGACCCAGTACTTC.

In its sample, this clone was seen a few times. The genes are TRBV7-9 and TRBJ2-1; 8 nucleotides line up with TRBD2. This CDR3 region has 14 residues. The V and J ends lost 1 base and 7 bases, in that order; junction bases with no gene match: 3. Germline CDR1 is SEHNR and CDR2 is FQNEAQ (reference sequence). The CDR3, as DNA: TGTGCCAGCAGCTTAGTGCGGGGGGTGAATGAGCAGTTCTTC. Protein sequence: CASSLVRGVNEQFF.

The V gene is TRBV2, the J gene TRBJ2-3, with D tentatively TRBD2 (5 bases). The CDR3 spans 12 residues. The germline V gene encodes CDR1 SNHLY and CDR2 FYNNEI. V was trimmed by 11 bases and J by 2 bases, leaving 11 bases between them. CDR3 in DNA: TGTGCCGGATACGGGGACACAGATACGCAGTATTTT. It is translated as CAGYGDTDTQYF.

Here the CDR3 DNA reads TGTGCCAGCAGCTTGGACACGAACACTGAAGCTTTCTTT. Amino acids: CASSLDTNTEAFF. The chain employs TRBV5-6 and TRBJ1-1, with D uncertain. This CDR3 region has 13 residues. CDR1 is SGHDT and CDR2 is YYEEEE in the germline V gene. Trimming pared 0 bases from V and 1 base from J, leaving 4 bases between.

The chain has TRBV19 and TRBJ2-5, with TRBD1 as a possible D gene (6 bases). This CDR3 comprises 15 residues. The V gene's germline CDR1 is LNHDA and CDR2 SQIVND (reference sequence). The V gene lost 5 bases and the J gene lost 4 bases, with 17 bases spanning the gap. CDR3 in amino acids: CASSLQGQLGETQYF. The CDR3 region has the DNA TGTGCCAGTAGTTTACAGGGTCAGTTAGGAGAGACCCAGTACTTC.

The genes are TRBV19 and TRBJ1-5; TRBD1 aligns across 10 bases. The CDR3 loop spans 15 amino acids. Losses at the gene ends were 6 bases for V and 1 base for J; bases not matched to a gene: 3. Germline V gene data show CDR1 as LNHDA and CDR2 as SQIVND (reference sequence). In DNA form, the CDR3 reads TGTGCCAGTAGGGACAGGGGGAAGAGCAATCAGCCCCAGCATTTT. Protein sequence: CASRDRGKSNQPQHF.

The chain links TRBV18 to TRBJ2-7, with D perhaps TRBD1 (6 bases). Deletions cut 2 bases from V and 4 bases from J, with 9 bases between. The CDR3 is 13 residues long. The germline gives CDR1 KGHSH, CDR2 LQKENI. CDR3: CASSPTGTYEQYF. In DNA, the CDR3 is TGTGCCAGCTCACCAACAGGGACGTACGAGCAGTACTTC.

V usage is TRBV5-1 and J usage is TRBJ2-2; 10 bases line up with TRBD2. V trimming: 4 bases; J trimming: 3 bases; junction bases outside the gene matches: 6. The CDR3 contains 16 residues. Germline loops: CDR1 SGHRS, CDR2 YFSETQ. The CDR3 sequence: CASSLSSGGYTGELFF. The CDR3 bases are TGCGCCAGCAGCCTATCTAGCGGGGGTTACACCGGGGAGCTGTTTTTT.

In DNA, the CDR3 is TGTGCCAGCATTAAAGTCCTCGGTAATCCCTACGAGCAGTACTTC. Translating gives CASIKVLGNPYEQYF. The V and J genes are TRBV2 and TRBJ2-7; D unresolved. The germline V gene encodes CDR1 SNHLY and CDR2 FYNNEI. V was pared by 7 bases and J by 2 bases, with 18 bases between. This CDR3 contains 15 residues.